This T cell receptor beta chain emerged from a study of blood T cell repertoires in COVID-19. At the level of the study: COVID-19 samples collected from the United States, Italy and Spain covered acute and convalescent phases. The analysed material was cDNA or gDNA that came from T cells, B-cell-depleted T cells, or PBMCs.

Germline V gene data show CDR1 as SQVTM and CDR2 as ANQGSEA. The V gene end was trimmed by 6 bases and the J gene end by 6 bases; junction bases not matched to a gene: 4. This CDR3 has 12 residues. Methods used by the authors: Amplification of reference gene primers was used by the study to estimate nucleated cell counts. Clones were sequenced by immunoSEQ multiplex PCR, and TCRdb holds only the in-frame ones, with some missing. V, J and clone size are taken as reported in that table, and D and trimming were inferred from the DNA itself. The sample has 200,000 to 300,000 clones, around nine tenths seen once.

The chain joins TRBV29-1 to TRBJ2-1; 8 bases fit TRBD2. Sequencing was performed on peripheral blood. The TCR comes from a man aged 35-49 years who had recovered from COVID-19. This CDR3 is CSVIAGRNEQFF. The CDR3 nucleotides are TGCAGCGTGATAGCGGGACGCAATGAGCAGTTCTTC.